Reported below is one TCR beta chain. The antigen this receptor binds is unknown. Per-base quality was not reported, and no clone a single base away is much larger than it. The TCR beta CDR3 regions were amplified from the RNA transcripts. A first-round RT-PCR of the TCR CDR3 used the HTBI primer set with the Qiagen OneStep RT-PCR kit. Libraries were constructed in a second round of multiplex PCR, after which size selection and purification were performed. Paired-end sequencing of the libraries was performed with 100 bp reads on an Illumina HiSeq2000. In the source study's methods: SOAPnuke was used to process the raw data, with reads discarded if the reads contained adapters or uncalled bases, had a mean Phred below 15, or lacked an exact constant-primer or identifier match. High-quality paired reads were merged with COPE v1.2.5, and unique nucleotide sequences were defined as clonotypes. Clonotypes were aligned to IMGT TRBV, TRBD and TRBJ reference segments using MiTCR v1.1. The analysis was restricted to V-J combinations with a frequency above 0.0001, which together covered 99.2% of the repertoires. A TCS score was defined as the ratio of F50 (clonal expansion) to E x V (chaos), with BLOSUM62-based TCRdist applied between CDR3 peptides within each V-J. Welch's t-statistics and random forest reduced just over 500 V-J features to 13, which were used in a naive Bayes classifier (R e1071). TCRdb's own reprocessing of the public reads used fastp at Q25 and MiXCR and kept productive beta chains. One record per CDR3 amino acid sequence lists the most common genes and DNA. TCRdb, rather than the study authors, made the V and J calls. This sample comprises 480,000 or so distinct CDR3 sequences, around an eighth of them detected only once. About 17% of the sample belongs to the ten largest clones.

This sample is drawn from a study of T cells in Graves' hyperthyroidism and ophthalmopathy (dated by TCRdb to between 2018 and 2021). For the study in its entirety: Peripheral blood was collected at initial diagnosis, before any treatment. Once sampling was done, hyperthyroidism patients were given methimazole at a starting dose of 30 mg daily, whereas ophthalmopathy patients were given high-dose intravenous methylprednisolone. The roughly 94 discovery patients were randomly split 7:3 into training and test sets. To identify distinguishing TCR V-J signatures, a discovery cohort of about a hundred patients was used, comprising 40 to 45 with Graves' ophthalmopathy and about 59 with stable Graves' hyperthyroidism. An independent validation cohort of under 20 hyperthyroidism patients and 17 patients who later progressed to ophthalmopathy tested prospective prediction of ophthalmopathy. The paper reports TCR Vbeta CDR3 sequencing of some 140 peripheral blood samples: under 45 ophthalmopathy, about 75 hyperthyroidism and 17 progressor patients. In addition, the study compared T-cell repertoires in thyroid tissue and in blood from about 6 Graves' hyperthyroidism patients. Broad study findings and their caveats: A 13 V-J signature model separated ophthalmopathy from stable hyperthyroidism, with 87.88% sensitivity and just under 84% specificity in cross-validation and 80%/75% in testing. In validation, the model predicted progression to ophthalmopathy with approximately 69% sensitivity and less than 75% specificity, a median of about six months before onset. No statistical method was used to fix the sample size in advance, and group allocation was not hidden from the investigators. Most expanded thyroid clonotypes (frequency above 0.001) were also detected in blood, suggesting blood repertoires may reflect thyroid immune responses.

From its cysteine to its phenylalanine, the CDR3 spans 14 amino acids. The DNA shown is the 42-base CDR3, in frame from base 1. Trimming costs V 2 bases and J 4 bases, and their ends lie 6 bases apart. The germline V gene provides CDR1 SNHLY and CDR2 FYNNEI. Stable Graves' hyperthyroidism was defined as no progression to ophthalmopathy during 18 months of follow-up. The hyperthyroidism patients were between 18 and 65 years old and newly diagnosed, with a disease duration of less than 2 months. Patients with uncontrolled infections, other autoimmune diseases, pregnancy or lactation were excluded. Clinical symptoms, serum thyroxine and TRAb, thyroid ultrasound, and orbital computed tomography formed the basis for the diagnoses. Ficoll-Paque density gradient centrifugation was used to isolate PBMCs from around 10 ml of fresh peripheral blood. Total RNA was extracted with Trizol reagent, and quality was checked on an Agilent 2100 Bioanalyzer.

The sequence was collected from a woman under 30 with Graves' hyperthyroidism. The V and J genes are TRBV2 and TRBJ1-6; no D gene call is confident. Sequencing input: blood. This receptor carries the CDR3 CASSESLYNSPLHF. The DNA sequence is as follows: TGTGCCAGCAGTGAAAGCCTGTATAATTCACCCCTCCACTTT.